The rows below give T cell receptor beta chains drawn from one sample of a study of cytomegalovirus exposure and HLA in healthy donors. Profiling relied on immunoSEQ multiplex PCR, and the TCRdb table lists in-frame clones only, not all of them. This table has more than 200,000 clones, 60% to 85% appearing once. The sequenced sample was PBMCs. These receptors were collected from a man between 35 and 55 years old in good health and CMV-seronegative. Both conserved end residues are part of each CDR3. The order of the fields is D gene, clone size, V gene, J gene, CDR3 DNA, CDR3 protein. The D gene is left open where the match is weak. The listing skips clone size in some rows; elsewhere it reads once, few, many or a size class.

-,-,TRBV29-1,TRBJ1-1,TGCAGCGTTGGGGCCTGGACTGAAGCTTTCTTT,CSVGAWTEAFF
-,-,TRBV7-2,TRBJ2-7,TGTGCCAGCAGCTTTGCAGGGGCAGCCGAGCAGTACTTC,CASSFAGAAEQYF
-,few,TRBV18,TRBJ1-3,TGTGCCAGCTCACCTCTCTATCAGGGTGACTCTGGAAACACCATATATTTT,CASSPLYQGDSGNTIYF
TRBD1,-,TRBV14,TRBJ1-1,TGTGCCAGCAGACCGACAGGGTCAAGCACTGAAGCTTTCTTT,CASRPTGSSTEAFF
-,-,TRBV5-4,TRBJ2-2,TGTGCCAGCAGCTTGGGGCGGCTAAACACCGGGGAGCTGTTTTTT,CASSLGRLNTGELFF
-,-,TRBV6-6,TRBJ2-5,TGTGCCAGCAATCTAGGGAGCCTTGAGACCCAGTACTTC,CASNLGSLETQYF
TRBD1,-,TRBV6-5,TRBJ1-2,TGTGCCAGCAGTTTGCGGACAGGGTTCTATGGCTACACCTTC,CASSLRTGFYGYTF
TRBD2,-,TRBV7-9,TRBJ2-5,TGTGCCAGCAGCTTAGAAAGGGGCGCGGGAGGCGAGACCCAGTACTTC,CASSLERGAGGETQYF
TRBD1,few,TRBV2,TRBJ2-2,TGTGCCAGCAGTGGGACAGGGAACACCGGGGAGCTGTTTTTT,CASSGTGNTGELFF
-,-,TRBV6-6,TRBJ2-7,TGTGCCAGCAGGTCGAGGGTTCGGCCCGAGCAGTACTTC,CASRSRVRPEQYF
-,once,TRBV2,TRBJ2-4,TGTGCCAGCAGTCGCAGGGGGGACATTCAGTACTTC,CASSRRGDIQYF
TRBD2,-,TRBV6-5,TRBJ2-1,TGTGCCAGCAGTTCCAGCGGGGCCCACAATGAGCAGTTCTTC,CASSSSGAHNEQFF
TRBD2,-,TRBV29-1,TRBJ2-7,TGCAGCGTTGCTAGCGGGAGGGCCTCCTATTACGAGCAGTACTTC,CSVASGRASYYEQYF
-,-,TRBV7-2,TRBJ1-1,TGTGCCAGCAGCTCTTGGGGAGACACTGAAGCTTTCTTT,CASSSWGDTEAFF
TRBD2,-,TRBV2,TRBJ2-5,TGTGCCAGCAGTGAAGGGGGTTTAGGACTAGCGGGAGTAGAAGAGACCCAGTACTTC,CASSEGGLGLAGVEETQYF
-,-,TRBV27,TRBJ2-1,TGTGCCAGCAGTTCTACCTACAATGAGCAGTTCTTC,CASSSTYNEQFF
TRBD2,-,TRBV6-4,TRBJ2-1,TGTGCCAGCAGTGCGGGTGGACTAGCGGGGGCTTACAATGAGCAGTTCTTC,CASSAGGLAGAYNEQFF
TRBD1,-,TRBV27,TRBJ1-1,TGTGCCAGCAGTTTATCTACAGGGGGGAACACTGAAGCTTTCTTT,CASSLSTGGNTEAFF
-,once,TRBV18,TRBJ2-7,TGTGCCAGCTCGCGTTTCTCCCGCAAGTACGAGCAGTACTTC,CASSRFSRKYEQYF
-,-,TRBV4-3,TRBJ1-2,TGCGCCAGCAGCCAAGATGGGTCAGGGAACTATGGCTACACCTTC,CASSQDGSGNYGYTF
-,-,TRBV18,TRBJ1-4,TGTGCCAGCTCACCGGAAGGGAGGGAACATGAAAAACTGTTTTTT,CASSPEGREHEKLFF
-,-,TRBV9,TRBJ1-4,TGTGCCAGCAGCGTAGGTCCAGGACTATATGAAAAACTGTTTTTT,CASSVGPGLYEKLFF
TRBD1,-,TRBV5-1,TRBJ2-2,TGCGCCAGCAGCCATTACAATCCCGGGACAGGGGGCAACGGGGAGCTGTTTTTT,CASSHYNPGTGGNGELFF
TRBD2,-,TRBV27,TRBJ2-3,TGTGCCACGGGTAGCGGGGGGGCTTCAGATACGCAGTATTTT,CATGSGGASDTQYF
-,-,TRBV6-4,TRBJ1-4,TGTGCCAGCAGTGACCCACAAGGGGGAGTTTGCAATGAAAAACTGTTTTTT,CASSDPQGGVCNEKLFF
-,-,TRBV9,TRBJ1-2,TGTGCCAGCAGCTTATTCCCGACAGGCCCCTATGGCTACACCTTC,CASSLFPTGPYGYTF
TRBD2,-,TRBV5-1,TRBJ2-3,TGCGCCAGCAGCTTAGATAGCGGGGGGGTCGGCGATACGCAGTATTTT,CASSLDSGGVGDTQYF
-,few,TRBV19,TRBJ1-1,TGTGCCAGTATGGGGCCTGAAGCTTTCTTT,CASMGPEAFF
-,-,TRBV28,TRBJ1-1,TGTGCCAGCACCCCCGGGGGGCAGAACACTGAAGCTTTCTTT,CASTPGGQNTEAFF
-,-,TRBV5-8,TRBJ1-5,TGTGCCAGCACCTCGGGGGGGCGCGACAGCAATCAGCCCCAGCATTTT,CASTSGGRDSNQPQHF
-,once,TRBV5-1,TRBJ1-5,TGCGCCAGCAGCTTGGCCCCAGGGGGCAATCAGCCCCAGCATTTT,CASSLAPGGNQPQHF
TRBD1,-,TRBV6-5,TRBJ2-7,TGTGCCAGCAGTTACCGGACAGGGTACGAGCAGTACTTC,CASSYRTGYEQYF
-,once,TRBV5-4,TRBJ1-5,TGTGCCAGCAGGGGAGGGGGAGACGGCAATCAGCCCCAGCATTTT,CASRGGGDGNQPQHF
-,-,TRBV9,TRBJ1-2,TGTGCCAGCAGCGTATTGTCAGGGTATGGCTACACCTTC,CASSVLSGYGYTF
TRBD2,-,TRBV15,TRBJ2-2,TGTGCCACCAGCCCGACTAGCGGGAACACCGGGGAGCTGTTTTTT,CATSPTSGNTGELFF
TRBD1,-,TRBV6-1,TRBJ2-5,TGTGCCAGCAGGCCCAGGGGGACAGGGTTCGAGACCCAGTACTTC,CASRPRGTGFETQYF
TRBD1,-,TRBV2,TRBJ1-1,TGTGCCAGCAGTTTTGAGATCGGGACAGTGAACACTGAAGCTTTCTTT,CASSFEIGTVNTEAFF
TRBD2,-,TRBV7-2,TRBJ2-7,TGTGCCAGCAGACCCGGGACTAGGGGCTACGAGCAGTACTTC,CASRPGTRGYEQYF
TRBD2,-,TRBV7-3,TRBJ2-7,TGTGCCAGCAGCGTTGGGACTAGTAAGATAAACGAGCAGTACTTC,CASSVGTSKINEQYF
TRBD2,-,TRBV11-3,TRBJ2-1,TGTGCCAGCAGCTTTGGACTAGCGGGAGACAATGAGCAGTTCTTC,CASSFGLAGDNEQFF